Presented here are 2 T cell receptor beta chains from one specimen sequenced in a study of OX40 agonist ivuxolimab in advanced cancers. The protocol was immunoSEQ multiplex PCR, while the TCRdb copy is restricted to in-frame clones and leaves out a portion. The sample consists of under 200,000 clones, around 94% of them appearing once. The sequencing here drew on CD4+ or CD8+ T cells sorted from blood, taken in a trial of the OX40 agonist ivuxolimab. The receptors were gathered from an adult with an advanced solid tumor such as melanoma, head and neck, liver or kidney cancer.

The V and J genes are TRBV9 and TRBJ1-1, with D possibly being TRBD1 (5 bases). Germline V lookup: CDR1 SGDLS, CDR2 YYNGEE. The CDR3 sequence is 15 residues long. Trimming stripped 3 bases from V and 4 bases from J, with 16 bases between. CDR3 sequence (DNA): TGTGCCAGCAGCGGTTGGCAGGGCAGTCCCACTGAAGCTTTCTTT. Translation: CASSGWQGSPTEAFF.

V usage is TRBV6-5 and J usage is TRBJ2-7, with 7 bases aligning to TRBD1. Germline assignment: CDR1 MNHEY and CDR2 SVGAGI. V trimming: 8 bases; J trimming: 4 bases; junction bases outside the gene matches: 11. The CDR3 covers 14 residues. CDR3 bases: TGTGCCAGCGGAACGACAGGGTATGGATACGAGCAGTACTTC. Its translation is CASGTTGYGYEQYF.